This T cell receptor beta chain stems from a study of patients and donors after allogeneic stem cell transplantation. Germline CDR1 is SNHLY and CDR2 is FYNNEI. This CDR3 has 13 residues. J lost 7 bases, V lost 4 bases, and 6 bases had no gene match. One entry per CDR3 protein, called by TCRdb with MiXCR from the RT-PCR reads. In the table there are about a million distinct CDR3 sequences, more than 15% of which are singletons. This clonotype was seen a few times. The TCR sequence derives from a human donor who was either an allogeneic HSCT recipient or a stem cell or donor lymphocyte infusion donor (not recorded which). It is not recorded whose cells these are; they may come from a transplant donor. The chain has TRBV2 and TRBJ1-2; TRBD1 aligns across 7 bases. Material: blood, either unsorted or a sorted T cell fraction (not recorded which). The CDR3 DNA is TGTGCCAGCAGTGGGGACAGCTCCACTGGCTACACCTTC. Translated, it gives CASSGDSSTGYTF.